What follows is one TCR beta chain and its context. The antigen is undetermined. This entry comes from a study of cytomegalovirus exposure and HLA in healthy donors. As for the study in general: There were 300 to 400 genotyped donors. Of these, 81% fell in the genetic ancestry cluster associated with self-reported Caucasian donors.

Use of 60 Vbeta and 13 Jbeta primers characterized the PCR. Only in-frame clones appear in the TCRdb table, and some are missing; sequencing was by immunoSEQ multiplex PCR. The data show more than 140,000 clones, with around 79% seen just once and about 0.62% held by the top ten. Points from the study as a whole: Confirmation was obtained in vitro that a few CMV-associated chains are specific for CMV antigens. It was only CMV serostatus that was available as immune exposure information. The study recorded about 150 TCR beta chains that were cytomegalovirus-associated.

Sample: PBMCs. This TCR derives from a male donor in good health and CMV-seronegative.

The CDR3 loop is CASRNRVEQYF. In DNA form, the CDR3 reads TGTGCCAGCAGAAACAGGGTCGAGCAGTACTTC. The gene calls are TRBV6-5 and TRBJ2-7; possibly TRBD1 for D (6 bases). From germline, CDR1 is MNHEY and CDR2 SVGAGI. The CDR3 runs to 11 residues. Trimming stripped 6 bases from V and 6 bases from J, with 9 bases between.